These 18 T cell receptor beta chains were all obtained from the same sample, sequenced in a study of beta chain features in type 1 diabetes. Overall study findings and caveats: Type 1 diabetes patients had TCRB CDR3s that were shorter (moderately but significantly so) in all four CD4+ subsets.

Their antigens are not known. What was sequenced were expressed TCRB transcripts, since all of the isolated RNA had been reverse transcribed. The protocol was immunoSEQ multiplex PCR, while the TCRdb copy is restricted to in-frame clones and leaves out a portion. In the table there are 300,000 or so clones, around 9.3% of which are singletons. Sequencing was performed on central memory CD4+ T cells from blood. These receptors all come from a man aged 30 to 39 with type 1 diabetes.

This chain connects TRBV4-3 to TRBJ2-2, with 12 nucleotides matching TRBD2. Germline-derived CDR1 and CDR2 are LGHNA and YSLEER. With 2 bases clipped from V and 6 bases from J, the junction kept 10 bases outside the gene matches. The CDR3 loop spans 18 amino acids. The CDR3 here is CASSQHIPGTSGPGELFF. Here the CDR3 DNA reads TGCGCCAGCAGCCAACACATTCCCGGGACTAGCGGGCCCGGGGAGCTGTTTTTT.

V is TRBV28 and J is TRBJ2-7, with no clear D. Trimming removed 5 bases at V and 3 bases at J, with 5 bases between. Germline V gene sequence: CDR1 MDHEN, CDR2 SYDVKM. The CDR3 is 11 residues long. CDR3 residues: CASSRYYEQYF. The CDR3, as DNA: TGTGCCAGCAGTCGATACTACGAGCAGTACTTC. Combining the CDR3 with reference TRBV28 and TRBJ2-7 gives the whole variable domain DVKVTQSSRYLVKRTGEKVFLECVQDMDHENMFWYRQDPGLGLRLIYFSYDVKMKEKGDIPEGYSVSREKKERFSLILESASTNQTSMYLCASSRYYEQYFGPGTRLTVT.

The chain employs TRBV5-1 and TRBJ2-1, with TRBD2 as a possible D gene (5 bases). V was shortened by 3 bases and J by 6 bases, with 16 bases between the two germline ends. CDR3 length equals 15 residues. The germline V gene has CDR1 SGHRS and CDR2 YFSETQ. For the CDR3, the DNA is TGCGCCAGCAGCTGGTTTTCGACTACCTCCAATGAGCAGTTCTTC. This encodes CASSWFSTTSNEQFF.

This clone was counted only a few times. The chain recombines TRBV28 with TRBJ1-1; D unresolved. Germline assignment: CDR1 MDHEN and CDR2 SYDVKM. This CDR3 spans 14 amino acids. Between the trimmed V and J ends, which lost 2 bases and 0 bases, there was a span of 7 bases. The CDR3, as DNA: TGTGCCAGCAGTTTACTGCAGGTGAACACTGAAGCTTTCTTT. Encoded protein: CASSLLQVNTEAFF.

This clone has a handful of counts. The chain uses TRBV29-1 and TRBJ1-4, with D perhaps TRBD1 (6 bases). CDR3 length: 12 residues. V was clipped by 7 bases and J by 8 bases, with 14 bases between them. The V gene's germline CDR1 is SQVTM and CDR2 ANQGSEA. Written as DNA, the CDR3 is TGCAGCGCTGGGGGGGGCGAAGAAAAACTGTTTTTT. Translated: CSAGGGEEKLFF. Combining the CDR3 with reference TRBV29-1 and TRBJ1-4 gives the whole variable domain SAVISQKPSRDICQRGTSLTIQCQVDSQVTMMFWYRQQPGQSLTLIATANQGSEATYESGFVIDKFPISRPNLTFSTLTVSNMSPEDSSIYLCSAGGGEEKLFFGSGTQLSVL.

CDR3 coding DNA: TGTGCCAGTAGTACGGACAGGTGGGGTGAAAAACTGTTTTTT. Protein sequence: CASSTDRWGEKLFF. This chain links TRBV19 with TRBJ1-4, with 7 positions matching TRBD1. Germline V gene data show CDR1 as LNHDA and CDR2 as SQIVND (reference sequence). J was trimmed by 7 bases and V by 4 bases; bases with no gene match: 6. The length of the CDR3 is 14 residues.

The rearrangement links TRBV7-2 to TRBJ2-5, with D unresolved. In germline, CDR1 is SGHTA, CDR2 FQGNSA. This CDR3 region has 13 residues. The ends were cut back, 0 bases at V and 8 bases at J, with 10 bases in the middle. This CDR3 reads CASSLARSQTQYF. The CDR3, as DNA: TGTGCCAGCAGCTTAGCTAGGAGCCAAACCCAGTACTTC.

This clone was counted between two and nine times. This chain connects TRBV6-6 to TRBJ1-5, with TRBD1 as a possible D gene (6 bases). This CDR3 has 14 amino acids. The germline V and J ends were trimmed by 7 bases and 4 bases, with 14 bases remaining between them. The germline CDR1 and CDR2 sequences are MNHNY and SVGAGI (reference sequence). The CDR3 is CASNTGTGNQPQHF. The DNA of the CDR3 is TGTGCCAGCAATACAGGGACGGGAAATCAGCCCCAGCATTTT.

This clone was recorded a few times. The genes are TRBV28 and TRBJ1-2; 8 bases align to TRBD1. Germline V CDR1 and CDR2: MDHEN, SYDVKM. Trimming removed 5 bases from V and 8 bases from J; junction bases left unmatched: 7. The CDR3 contains 13 residues. The CDR3 DNA sequence: TGTGCCAGCAGTCCCTGGACAGGGCGCGGCTACACCTTC. Residues: CASSPWTGRGYTF.

This chain connects TRBV7-9 to TRBJ1-1, with D unresolved. Trimming removed 2 bases at V and 5 bases at J, with 6 bases between. This CDR3 comprises 12 residues. Germline V lookup: CDR1 SEHNR, CDR2 FQNEAQ (reference sequence). CDR3 sequence: CASSLTQTEAFF. Here the CDR3 DNA reads TGTGCCAGCAGCTTAACCCAGACTGAAGCTTTCTTT.

The V call is TRBV11-2, the J call TRBJ2-3; 7 bases agree with TRBD2. The germline V gene has CDR1 SGHAT and CDR2 FQNNGV. The J segment lost 0 bases and the V segment lost 3 bases, leaving 6 bases of the junction unmatched. The length of the CDR3 is 16 residues. The CDR3 spells CASSFRAGRSTDTQYF. In DNA form, the CDR3 reads TGTGCCAGCAGCTTTCGAGCGGGGAGAAGCACAGATACGCAGTATTTT. Drawing the rest from reference TRBV11-2 and TRBJ2-3, the complete variable domain is EAGVAQSPRYKIIEKRQSVAFWCNPISGHATLYWYQQILGQGPKLLIQFQNNGVVDDSQLPKDRFSAERLKGVDSTLKIQPAKLEDSAVYLCASSFRAGRSTDTQYFGPGTRLTVL.

This clone has just one count. This chain uses TRBV18 with TRBJ1-2; D not certain. V was cut by 2 bases and J by 4 bases, with 11 bases left in between. CDR3 length: 14 residues. Germline loops: CDR1 KGHSH, CDR2 LQKENI. The CDR3, as DNA: TGTGCCAGCTCACCAGGGGTGGGTCTCTATGGCTACACCTTC. Amino acids: CASSPGVGLYGYTF.

V gene TRBV15 combines with J gene TRBJ2-2; no reliable D call. V lost 0 bases, J lost 7 bases, and 9 bases lay in between. Germline CDR1 is LNHNV and CDR2 is YYDKDF (reference sequence). The CDR3 is made up of 14 amino acids. CDR3 DNA: TGTGCCACCAGCAGAGATTCCCGCAGCGGGGAGCTGTTTTTT. Residues: CATSRDSRSGELFF. The complete variable domain, with remaining parts taken from reference TRBV15 and TRBJ2-2, reads DAMVIQNPRYQVTQFGKPVTLSCSQTLNHNVMYWYQQKSSQAPKLLFHYYDKDFNNEADTPDNFQSRRPNTSFCFLDIRSPGLGDTAMYLCATSRDSRSGELFFGEGSRLTVL.

This clone was counted ten times or more. The chain uses TRBV9 and TRBJ2-2; D remains unclear. Looked up from germline, CDR1 is SGDLS and CDR2 is YYNGEE. CDR3 length: 12 amino acids. V lost 2 bases, J lost 8 bases, and 7 bases lay in between. The CDR3 nucleotides read TGTGCCAGCAGCGTCAGCGAAGGGGAGCTGTTTTTT. Protein product: CASSVSEGELFF.

The J gene is TRBJ2-4, the V gene TRBV5-1; TRBD1 agrees at 7 bases. From germline, CDR1 is SGHRS and CDR2 YFSETQ. The CDR3 contains 17 residues. V lost 3 bases to trimming and J lost 7 bases; unmatched junction nucleotides: 16. DNA of the CDR3: TGCGCCAGCAGCTCCGGACAGGCCCTCTCTGTTCGTAACATTCAGTACTTC. It translates to CASSSGQALSVRNIQYF.

This clone was counted between two and nine times. The V gene is TRBV7-2, the J gene TRBJ2-7; the D gene is possibly TRBD2 (7 bases). The CDR3 has 13 amino acids. Germline CDR1 is SGHTA and CDR2 is FQGNSA. The V and J ends lost 5 bases and 6 bases respectively, with 14 bases between them. DNA for the CDR3: TGTGCCAGCAGCAACAGGGAGGGCGGCGAGCAGTACTTC. This sequence encodes CASSNREGGEQYF.

This clone was seen more than once but under ten times. V gene TRBV7-9 combines with J gene TRBJ2-7; 7 bases align to TRBD1. Germline CDR1 and CDR2: SEHNR and FQNEAQ (reference sequence). V was clipped by 0 bases and J by 6 bases; unmatched bases: 8. CDR3 length equals 15 residues. The CDR3 protein is CASSLARGPDGEQYF. The CDR3 DNA follows: TGTGCCAGCAGCTTAGCAAGGGGGCCGGACGGCGAGCAGTACTTC.

For the CDR3, the DNA is TGTGCCAGCAGGGGGATTAGCGGCTCCTACGAGCAGTACTTC. Translating it yields CASRGISGSYEQYF. The chain combines TRBV6-5 with TRBJ2-7; TRBD2 is a possible D gene (6 bases). CDR1 MNHEY and CDR2 SVGAGI come from the germline V gene. This CDR3 spans 14 amino acids. V lost 6 bases, J lost 0 bases, and 12 bases lay in between.